Given below is one T cell receptor beta chain in context. Its antigen is still unknown. V lost 0 bases to trimming and J lost 0 bases, with 11 bases between them. The germline V gene has CDR1 GTSNPN and CDR2 SVGIG (reference sequence). The CDR3 spans 15 residues. The data were obtained in a study of T cell repertoires in cytomegalovirus infection. Whole-study context: It can be stated that public TCR beta signatures indicated CMV infection as well as a matching HLA type.

TCRdb analysed the reads with MiXCR anew, one entry per CDR3 protein. The data hold approximately 590,000 distinct CDR3 sequences, with almost 40% observed a single time. This clonotype originated in a human donor in good health (CMV status not recorded). Some clones in this sample may be carry-over from other donors' samples. The V call is TRBV30, the J call TRBJ1-1; D call uncertain. The sequencing here drew on cultured PBMCs, taken from culture after CMV antigen stimulation. The CDR3 is CAWSVLAAMNTEAFF. CDR3 DNA sequence: TGTGCCTGGAGTGTATTAGCAGCCATGAACACTGAAGCTTTCTTT.